Listed below are T cell receptor beta chains from one sample, sequenced in a study of T cell changes during pregnancy in multiple sclerosis. Repertoires were generated with immunoSEQ multiplex PCR, while TCRdb's copy carries only in-frame clones and drops some. The sample lists about 68,000 clones; 90% were seen once. Sequencing was performed on peripheral blood, taken in the third trimester of pregnancy. The origin of the receptors is a female donor with multiple sclerosis, enrolled in a pregnancy study. CDR3s include the opening cysteine and the closing phenylalanine or tryptophan.

j_call: TRBJ2-3; v_call: TRBV18; cdr3_aa: CASQNAGGVTDTQYF
j_call: TRBJ2-5; v_call: TRBV18; cdr3_aa: CASSPRQGQETQYF
j_call: TRBJ2-2; v_call: TRBV27; cdr3_aa: CASSLPSGRRGTGELFF
j_call: TRBJ1-4; v_call: TRBV10-3; cdr3_aa: CAISEAATNEKLFF
j_call: TRBJ1-5; v_call: TRBV4-1; cdr3_aa: CASSQEADNNQPQHF
j_call: TRBJ2-1; v_call: TRBV5-4; cdr3_aa: CASSLAMGTSGGAAYNEQFF
j_call: TRBJ2-5; v_call: TRBV2; cdr3_aa: CASSDSGGPETQYF
j_call: TRBJ2-1; v_call: TRBV5-1; cdr3_aa: CASREASWIDEQFF
j_call: TRBJ2-5; v_call: TRBV14; cdr3_aa: CASSQQLAPGSETQYF
j_call: TRBJ1-1; v_call: TRBV4-2; cdr3_aa: CASSQDPGQGNTEAFF
j_call: TRBJ2-7; v_call: TRBV29-1; cdr3_aa: CSAGTTYEQYF
j_call: TRBJ1-2; v_call: TRBV6-1; cdr3_aa: CASREDRAVYGYTF
j_call: TRBJ2-7; v_call: TRBV19; cdr3_aa: CASSAPDSSYYEQYF
j_call: TRBJ2-3; v_call: TRBV7-9; cdr3_aa: CASISNTGTTTTDTQYF
j_call: TRBJ1-1; v_call: TRBV14; cdr3_aa: CASSQVGRTVEAFF
j_call: TRBJ2-1; v_call: TRBV30; cdr3_aa: CAWSQLAGGVYNEQFF
j_call: TRBJ1-2; v_call: TRBV2; cdr3_aa: CASSGRRAGILYGYTF
j_call: TRBJ2-5; v_call: TRBV5-1; cdr3_aa: CASSLVRLAENQETQYF
j_call: TRBJ2-1; v_call: TRBV19; cdr3_aa: CASSKQGQEQFF
j_call: TRBJ1-1; v_call: TRBV5-1; cdr3_aa: CASSLTGQGKAFF
j_call: TRBJ1-2; v_call: TRBV5-1; cdr3_aa: CASRPQGAVGYTF
j_call: TRBJ2-3; v_call: TRBV7-2; cdr3_aa: CASSRRPTGTTDTQYF
j_call: TRBJ2-7; v_call: TRBV19; cdr3_aa: CASSITGTAGAEQYF
j_call: TRBJ2-1; v_call: TRBV7-2; cdr3_aa: CASSGRASSMVNEQFF
j_call: TRBJ2-1; v_call: TRBV19; cdr3_aa: CASSIATTNEQFF
j_call: TRBJ2-1; v_call: TRBV11-3; cdr3_aa: CASSLDGGGGYNEQFF
j_call: TRBJ2-7; v_call: TRBV2; cdr3_aa: CASMWEISYEQYF
j_call: TRBJ2-1; v_call: TRBV5-1; cdr3_aa: CASSTAGTGNEQFF
j_call: TRBJ2-7; v_call: TRBV18; cdr3_aa: CASSLSGPPSGGYEQYF
j_call: TRBJ1-4; v_call: TRBV4-2; cdr3_aa: CASSQEVAERYGDEFEKLFF
j_call: TRBJ1-1; v_call: TRBV19; cdr3_aa: CASSIGQGNEAFF
j_call: TRBJ1-1; v_call: TRBV9; cdr3_aa: CASSKLGLPNTEAFF
j_call: TRBJ2-3; v_call: TRBV5-1; cdr3_aa: CASSSTGGIEDTQYF
j_call: TRBJ2-4; v_call: TRBV6-5; cdr3_aa: CASSYQGQGANIQYF
j_call: TRBJ1-5; v_call: TRBV19; cdr3_aa: CASSIGEAGSNQPQHF
j_call: TRBJ1-2; v_call: TRBV12-5; cdr3_aa: CASGSPDGNYGYTF
j_call: TRBJ2-7; v_call: TRBV28; cdr3_aa: CASSFMGQGSHEQYF
j_call: TRBJ2-3; v_call: TRBV29-1; cdr3_aa: CSVAPSTDTQYF
j_call: TRBJ2-3; v_call: TRBV5-1; cdr3_aa: CASSLGQGGDTQYF
j_call: TRBJ1-5; v_call: TRBV19; cdr3_aa: CASTVLGGWEPQHF
j_call: TRBJ1-2; v_call: TRBV6-1; cdr3_aa: CASSDGLNYGYTF
j_call: TRBJ1-2; v_call: TRBV11-2; cdr3_aa: CASSLGSSGQGLDGYTF
j_call: TRBJ1-2; v_call: TRBV9; cdr3_aa: CASSANARARSYGYTF
j_call: TRBJ2-1; v_call: TRBV4-1; cdr3_aa: CASSRGGVAGVYNEQFF
j_call: TRBJ1-1; v_call: TRBV6-5; cdr3_aa: CASSKGARAAFF
j_call: TRBJ2-5; v_call: TRBV6-6; cdr3_aa: CASNQYQETQYF
j_call: TRBJ2-1; v_call: TRBV27; cdr3_aa: CASTPQDSYNEQFF
j_call: TRBJ2-3; v_call: TRBV6-1; cdr3_aa: CASRGLTGTTDTQYF
j_call: TRBJ1-2; v_call: TRBV7-2; cdr3_aa: CASRAGGVYGYTF
j_call: TRBJ2-7; v_call: TRBV5-8; cdr3_aa: CASRYYFIWGQGGLYEQYF
j_call: TRBJ1-5; v_call: TRBV7-2; cdr3_aa: CASSPHGRSSSNQPQHF
j_call: TRBJ1-6; v_call: TRBV27; cdr3_aa: CASSLSWWTQNNSPLHF
j_call: TRBJ1-3; v_call: TRBV7-9; cdr3_aa: CASSSRGTGLSGNTIYF
j_call: TRBJ2-5; v_call: TRBV27; cdr3_aa: CASSLSGPTGTQYF
j_call: TRBJ1-2; v_call: TRBV19; cdr3_aa: CASYNDRHFDYGYTF
j_call: TRBJ1-4; v_call: TRBV21-1; cdr3_aa: CASSKGGVVEKLFF
j_call: TRBJ2-6; v_call: TRBV7-3; cdr3_aa: CASSLSPSPGANVLTF
j_call: TRBJ1-5; v_call: TRBV12-5; cdr3_aa: CASVPAAGSHQPQHF
j_call: TRBJ2-2; v_call: TRBV5-1; cdr3_aa: CASKGKEGGELFF
j_call: TRBJ1-3; v_call: TRBV27; cdr3_aa: CASSQGKVDGNTIYF